Following are 6 T cell receptor beta chains from one sample sequenced in a study of T cell responses to AZD1222 COVID-19 vaccine. The table came from immunoSEQ multiplex PCR; TCRdb's copy has only in-frame clones and leaves some out. This table holds about 100,000 clones, about 88% found once. The starting material was peripheral blood, obtained on day 0 of AZD1222 vaccination. Receptors originate from an adult in good health.

V usage is TRBV9 and J usage is TRBJ1-3; D not resolved. CDR3 length equals 14 residues. Trimming removed 2 bases from V and 0 bases from J, with 6 bases in between. Per the germline V gene, CDR1 is SGDLS and CDR2 is YYNGEE. The CDR3 sequence: CASSVRSSGNTIYF. The CDR3, as DNA: TGTGCCAGCAGCGTCCGGAGCTCTGGAAACACCATATATTTT.

The chain employs TRBV9 and TRBJ2-5, with unresolved D. Per the germline V gene, CDR1 is SGDLS and CDR2 is YYNGEE. Between the trimmed V and J ends, which lost 0 bases and 2 bases, there was a span of 5 bases. This CDR3 has 13 residues. The CDR3 coding sequence is TGTGCCAGCAGCGTAGCACAGCAAGAGACCCAGTACTTC. Residues: CASSVAQQETQYF. Complete variable domain (other parts from reference TRBV9 and TRBJ2-5): DSGVTQTPKHLITATGQRVTLRCSPRSGDLSVYWYQQSLDQGLQFLIQYYNGEERAKGNILERFSAQQFPDLHSELNLSSLELGDSALYFCASSVAQQETQYFGPGTRLLVL.

The CDR3: CASLRRGARPEAFF. CDR3 sequence (DNA): TGTGCCAGTCTTAGGAGGGGGGCACGGCCTGAAGCTTTCTTT. V usage is TRBV19 and J usage is TRBJ1-1; weak D call: TRBD1 (6 bases). Germline values: CDR1 LNHDA, CDR2 SQIVND (reference sequence). Trimming removed 8 bases from V and 6 bases from J, with 19 bases in between. This CDR3 has 14 amino acids.

V is TRBV10-3 and J is TRBJ2-7; D may be TRBD1 (6 bases). Germline CDR1 and CDR2: ENHRY and SYGVKD. This CDR3 is built from 17 residues. The V end lost 5 bases, the J end lost 3 bases, and 23 bases lay between the germline ends. CDR3 in amino acids: CAISISGVGARIYEQYF. DNA for the CDR3: TGTGCCATCAGTATCTCAGGGGTGGGGGCCCGAATCTACGAGCAGTACTTC.

The rearrangement links TRBV2 to TRBJ1-5, with D perhaps matching TRBD1 (6 bases). The V gene's germline CDR1 is SNHLY and CDR2 FYNNEI. Trimming pared 4 bases from V and 4 bases from J, leaving 11 bases between. This CDR3 is 14 amino acids long. The chain's CDR3 is CASSAQGRNQPQHF. As DNA, the CDR3 is TGTGCCAGCAGTGCACAGGGAAGAAATCAGCCCCAGCATTTT.

The chain links TRBV7-9 to TRBJ2-5, with a weak D call TRBD1 (6 bases). Trimming stripped 5 bases from V and 5 bases from J, with 24 bases between. This CDR3 is built from 17 residues. Germline values: CDR1 SEHNR, CDR2 FQNEAQ (reference sequence). The CDR3 reads CASSPTGSRWVSETQYF. The DNA of the CDR3 is TGTGCCAGCAGCCCCACAGGGTCGCGGTGGGTCAGTGAGACCCAGTACTTC.